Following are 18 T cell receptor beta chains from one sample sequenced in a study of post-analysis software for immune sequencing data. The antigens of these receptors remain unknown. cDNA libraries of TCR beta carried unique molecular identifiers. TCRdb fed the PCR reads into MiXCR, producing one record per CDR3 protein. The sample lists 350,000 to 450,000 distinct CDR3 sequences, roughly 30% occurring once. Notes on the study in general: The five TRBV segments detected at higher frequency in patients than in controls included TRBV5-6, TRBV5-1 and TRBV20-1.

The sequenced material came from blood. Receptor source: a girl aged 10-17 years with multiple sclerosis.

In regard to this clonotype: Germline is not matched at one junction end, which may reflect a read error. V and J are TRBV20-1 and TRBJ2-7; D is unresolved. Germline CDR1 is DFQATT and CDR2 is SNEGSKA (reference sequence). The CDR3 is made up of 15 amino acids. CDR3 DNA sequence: TGCAGTGTTAGAGCAGAACTAAGATCTACCTACGAGCAGTACTTC. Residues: CSVRAELRSTYEQYF.

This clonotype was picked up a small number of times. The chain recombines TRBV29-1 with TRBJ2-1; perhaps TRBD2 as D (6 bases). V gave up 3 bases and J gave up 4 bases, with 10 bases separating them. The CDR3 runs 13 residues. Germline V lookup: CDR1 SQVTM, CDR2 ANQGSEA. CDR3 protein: CSVEAGTYNEQFF. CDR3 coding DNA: TGCAGCGTTGAGGCAGGGACTTACAATGAGCAGTTCTTC.

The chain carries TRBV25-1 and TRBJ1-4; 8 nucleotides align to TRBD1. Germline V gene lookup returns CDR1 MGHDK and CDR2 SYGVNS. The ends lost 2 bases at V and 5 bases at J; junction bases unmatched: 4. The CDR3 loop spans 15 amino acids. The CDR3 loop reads CASSERGQVNEKLFF. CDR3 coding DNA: TGTGCCAGCAGTGAACGGGGACAGGTGAATGAAAAACTGTTTTTT.

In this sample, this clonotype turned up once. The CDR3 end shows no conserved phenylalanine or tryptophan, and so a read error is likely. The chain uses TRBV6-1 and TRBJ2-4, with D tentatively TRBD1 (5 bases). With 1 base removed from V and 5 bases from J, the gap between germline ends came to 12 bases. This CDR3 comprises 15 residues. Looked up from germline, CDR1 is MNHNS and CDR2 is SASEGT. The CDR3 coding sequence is TGTGCCAGCAGTGAAGTCCAGGGAAACCAAAACATTCAGTACTGC. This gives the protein CASSEVQGNQNIQYC.

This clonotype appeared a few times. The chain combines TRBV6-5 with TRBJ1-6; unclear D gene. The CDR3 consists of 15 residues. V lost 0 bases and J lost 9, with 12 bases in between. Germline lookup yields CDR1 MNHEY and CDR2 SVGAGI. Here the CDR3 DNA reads TGTGCCAGCAGTTACTCCTTCAACGGGCGTTCACCCCTCCACTTT. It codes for CASSYSFNGRSPLHF.

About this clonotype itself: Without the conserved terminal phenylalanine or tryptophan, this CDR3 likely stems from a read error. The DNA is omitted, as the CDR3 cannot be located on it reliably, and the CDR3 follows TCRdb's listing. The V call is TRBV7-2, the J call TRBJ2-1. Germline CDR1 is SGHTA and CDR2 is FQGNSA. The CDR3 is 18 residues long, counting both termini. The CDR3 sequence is CASSLERKSPSSYNEQFA.

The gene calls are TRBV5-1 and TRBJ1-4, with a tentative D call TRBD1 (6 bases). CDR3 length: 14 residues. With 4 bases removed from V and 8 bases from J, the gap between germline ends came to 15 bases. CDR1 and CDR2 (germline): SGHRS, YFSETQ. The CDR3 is CASSIGSQGEKLFF. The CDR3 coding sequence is TGCGCCAGCAGCATCGGGTCGCAGGGGGAAAAACTGTTTTTT.

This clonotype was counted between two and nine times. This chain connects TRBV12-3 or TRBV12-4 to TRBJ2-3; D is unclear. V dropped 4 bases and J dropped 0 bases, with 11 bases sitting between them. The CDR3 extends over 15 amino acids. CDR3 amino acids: CASSSGQLSTDTQYF. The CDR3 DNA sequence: TGTGCCAGCAGTTCTGGGCAGCTTAGCACAGATACGCAGTATTTT.

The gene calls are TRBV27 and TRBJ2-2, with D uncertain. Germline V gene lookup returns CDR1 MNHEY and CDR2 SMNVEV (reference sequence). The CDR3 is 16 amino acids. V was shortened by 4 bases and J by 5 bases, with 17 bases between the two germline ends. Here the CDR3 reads CASSYTPNSRTGELFF. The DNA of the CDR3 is TGTGCCAGCAGTTATACCCCCAATAGTAGGACCGGGGAGCTGTTTTTT.

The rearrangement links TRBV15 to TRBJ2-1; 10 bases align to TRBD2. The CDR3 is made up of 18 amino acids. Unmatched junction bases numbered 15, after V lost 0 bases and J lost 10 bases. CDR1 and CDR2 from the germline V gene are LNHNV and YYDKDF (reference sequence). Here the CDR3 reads CATSRDLLRTSGLQEQFF. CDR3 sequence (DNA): TGTGCCACCAGCAGAGATCTCTTACGGACTAGCGGCCTTCAGGAGCAGTTCTTC.

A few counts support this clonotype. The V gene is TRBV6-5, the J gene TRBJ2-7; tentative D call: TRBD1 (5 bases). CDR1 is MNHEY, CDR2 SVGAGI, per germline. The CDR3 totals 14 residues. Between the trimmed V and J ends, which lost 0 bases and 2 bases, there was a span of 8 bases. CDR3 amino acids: CASSYSQGTYEQYF. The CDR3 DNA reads TGTGCCAGCAGTTACTCGCAGGGAACCTACGAGCAGTACTTC.

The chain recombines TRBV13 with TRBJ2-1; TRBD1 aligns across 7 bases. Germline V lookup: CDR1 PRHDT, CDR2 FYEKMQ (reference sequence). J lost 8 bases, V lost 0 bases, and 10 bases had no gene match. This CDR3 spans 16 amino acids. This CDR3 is CASSLGRHRTGDEQFF. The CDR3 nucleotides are TGTGCCAGCAGCTTAGGCCGGCACAGGACAGGCGATGAGCAGTTCTTC.

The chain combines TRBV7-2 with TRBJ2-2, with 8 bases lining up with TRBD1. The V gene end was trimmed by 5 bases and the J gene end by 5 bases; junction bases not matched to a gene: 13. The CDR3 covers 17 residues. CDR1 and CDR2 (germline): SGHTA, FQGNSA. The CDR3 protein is CASSPWAQTGVTGELFF. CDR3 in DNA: TGTGCCAGCAGCCCCTGGGCCCAGACAGGGGTGACCGGGGAGCTGTTTTTT.

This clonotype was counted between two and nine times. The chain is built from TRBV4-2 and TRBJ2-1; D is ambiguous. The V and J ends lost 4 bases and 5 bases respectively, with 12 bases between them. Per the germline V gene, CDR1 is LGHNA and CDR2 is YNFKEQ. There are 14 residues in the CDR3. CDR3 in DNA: TGTGCCAGCAGCCTAAGAGCCAGTAACAATGAGCAGTTCTTC. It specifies CASSLRASNNEQFF.

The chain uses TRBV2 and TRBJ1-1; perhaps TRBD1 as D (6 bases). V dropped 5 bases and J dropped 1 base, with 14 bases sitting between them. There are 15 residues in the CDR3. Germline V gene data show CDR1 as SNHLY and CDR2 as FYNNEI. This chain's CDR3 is CASSIQTGRNTEAFF. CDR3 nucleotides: TGTGCCAGCAGTATTCAAACAGGGCGGAACACTGAAGCTTTCTTT.

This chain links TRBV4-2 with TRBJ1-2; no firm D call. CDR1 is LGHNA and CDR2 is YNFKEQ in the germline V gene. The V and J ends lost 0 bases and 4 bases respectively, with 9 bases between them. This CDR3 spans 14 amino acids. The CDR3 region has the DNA TGTGCCAGCAGCCAAGAAAGTCTGACCTATGGCTACACCTTC. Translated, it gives CASSQESLTYGYTF.

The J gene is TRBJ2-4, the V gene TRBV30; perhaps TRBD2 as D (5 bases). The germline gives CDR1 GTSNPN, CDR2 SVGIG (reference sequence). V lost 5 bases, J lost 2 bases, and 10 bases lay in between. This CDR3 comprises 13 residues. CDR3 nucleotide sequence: TGTGCCTGGGGACCCGGGACCAAAAACATTCAGTACTTC. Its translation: CAWGPGTKNIQYF.

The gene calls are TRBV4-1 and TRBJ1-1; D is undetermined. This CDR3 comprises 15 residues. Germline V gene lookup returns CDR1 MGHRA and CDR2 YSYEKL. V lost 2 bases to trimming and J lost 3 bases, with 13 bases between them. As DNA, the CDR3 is TGCGCCAGCAGCCAACTGGGAGGGAGACACACTGAAGCTTTCTTT. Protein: CASSQLGGRHTEAFF.